This T cell receptor (beta chain) appears in the sequencing data of a study of chemoradiotherapy in HPV16-positive cancers. Study-level findings and limits: For HPV16-positive patients, expanding HPV-responsive T cells associated with longer recurrence-free survival. During treatment, candidate HPV-specific clones and E7-related motifs expanded in tumor.

The method was immunoSEQ multiplex PCR; TCRdb's version includes in-frame clones alone and lacks a portion of them. The sample includes about 67,000 clones, 85% to 90% seen only once; the top ten take over 4%. Of note for this clone: Antigen: not known.

This receptor was obtained from a human donor with HPV-associated anogenital cancer. Sequences were derived from blood, sampled from a patient who underwent chemoradiotherapy.

CDR3 nucleotide sequence: TGTGCCAGCAGGGCTGGGACAGGGGACACTGAAGCTTTCTTT. Its protein product is CASRAGTGDTEAFF. V gene TRBV5-4 combines with J gene TRBJ1-1; TRBD1 matches at 10 bases. Per the germline V gene, CDR1 is SGHNT and CDR2 is YYREEE (reference sequence). CDR3 length equals 14 residues. The ends lost 5 bases at V and 3 bases at J; junction bases unmatched: 4.